This paragraph reports one TCR beta chain. Via MiXCR, TCRdb re-called the 5' RACE reads, giving one row per CDR3 protein. This table has 450,000 to 600,000 distinct CDR3 sequences, about a sixth appearing once. The CDR3 length is 16 residues. Germline V gene data show CDR1 as KGHSH and CDR2 as LQKENI. V lost 3 bases and J lost 5; bases outside the gene matches: 8. The sample comes from a study of T cells after yellow fever vaccination. The TCR comes from a man in his late teens or twenties who received the YFV17D yellow fever vaccine. The chain couples TRBV18 to TRBJ2-2; 8 bases are a match to TRBD1. The sequencing used PBMCs, collected 4 to 6 days after the first yellow fever vaccination. CDR3 residues: CASSPRQGTETGELFF. In nucleotides, the CDR3 is TGTGCCAGCTCACCTCGACAGGGGACAGAAACCGGGGAGCTGTTTTTT.